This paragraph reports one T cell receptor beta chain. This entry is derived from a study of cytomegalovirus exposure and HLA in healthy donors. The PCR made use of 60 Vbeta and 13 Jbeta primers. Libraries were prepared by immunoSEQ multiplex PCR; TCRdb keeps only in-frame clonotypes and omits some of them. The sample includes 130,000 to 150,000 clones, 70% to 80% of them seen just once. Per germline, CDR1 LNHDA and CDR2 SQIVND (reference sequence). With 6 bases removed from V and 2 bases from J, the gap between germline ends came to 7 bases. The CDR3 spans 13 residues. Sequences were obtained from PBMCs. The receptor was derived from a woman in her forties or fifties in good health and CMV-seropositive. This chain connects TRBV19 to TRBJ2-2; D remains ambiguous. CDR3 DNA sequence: TGTGCCAGTAGCCCCTTAAACACCGGGGAGCTGTTTTTT. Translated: CASSPLNTGELFF.